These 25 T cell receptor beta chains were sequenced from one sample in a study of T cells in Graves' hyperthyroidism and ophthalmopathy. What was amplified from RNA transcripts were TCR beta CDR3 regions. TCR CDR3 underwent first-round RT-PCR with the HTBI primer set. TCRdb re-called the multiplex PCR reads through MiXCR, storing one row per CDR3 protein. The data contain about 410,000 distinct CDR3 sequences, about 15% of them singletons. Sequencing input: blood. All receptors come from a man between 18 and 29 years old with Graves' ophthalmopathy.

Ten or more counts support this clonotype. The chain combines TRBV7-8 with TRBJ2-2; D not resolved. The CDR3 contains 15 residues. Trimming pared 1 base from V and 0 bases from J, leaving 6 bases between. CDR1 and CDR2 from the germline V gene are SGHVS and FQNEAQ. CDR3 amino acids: CASSLGGTNTGELFF. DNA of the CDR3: TGTGCCAGCAGCTTAGGGGGAACGAACACCGGGGAGCTGTTTTTT.

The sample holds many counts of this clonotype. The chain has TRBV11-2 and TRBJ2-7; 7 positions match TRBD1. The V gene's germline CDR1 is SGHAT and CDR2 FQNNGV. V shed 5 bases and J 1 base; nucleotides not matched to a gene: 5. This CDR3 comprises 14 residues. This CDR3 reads CASSVDRASYEQYF. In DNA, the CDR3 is TGTGCCAGCAGCGTCGACAGGGCGTCCTACGAGCAGTACTTC.

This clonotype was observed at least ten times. The CDR3 DNA reads as TGTGCCAGCAGCACAGGACTAGCTTTCCCCAATGAGCAGTTCTTC. Protein sequence: CASSTGLAFPNEQFF. The V gene is TRBV14, the J gene TRBJ2-1, with 8 bases aligning to TRBD2. This CDR3 spans 15 amino acids. Germline lookup yields CDR1 SGHDN and CDR2 FVKESK. The ends lost 5 bases at V and 6 bases at J; junction bases unmatched: 9.

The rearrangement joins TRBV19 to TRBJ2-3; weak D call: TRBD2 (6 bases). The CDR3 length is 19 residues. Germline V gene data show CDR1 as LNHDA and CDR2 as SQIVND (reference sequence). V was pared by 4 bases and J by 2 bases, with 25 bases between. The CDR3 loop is CASSNNPDRDSTPTDTQYF. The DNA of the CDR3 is TGTGCCAGTAGTAACAACCCGGACCGGGACTCAACACCCACAGATACGCAGTATTTT.

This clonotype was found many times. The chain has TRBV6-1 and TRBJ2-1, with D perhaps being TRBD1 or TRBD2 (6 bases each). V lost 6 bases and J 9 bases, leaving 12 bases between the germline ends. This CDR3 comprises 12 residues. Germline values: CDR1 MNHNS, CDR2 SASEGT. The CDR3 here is CASRVGGSEQFF. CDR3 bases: TGTGCCAGCAGGGTCGGGGGCTCTGAGCAGTTCTTC.

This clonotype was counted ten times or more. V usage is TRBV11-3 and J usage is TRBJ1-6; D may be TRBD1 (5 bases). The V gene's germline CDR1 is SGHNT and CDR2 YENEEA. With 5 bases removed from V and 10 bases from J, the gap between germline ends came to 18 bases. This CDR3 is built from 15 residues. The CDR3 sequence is CASSQIRGAPSPLHF. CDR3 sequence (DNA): TGTGCCAGCAGCCAAATTAGGGGCGCACCCTCACCCCTCCACTTT.

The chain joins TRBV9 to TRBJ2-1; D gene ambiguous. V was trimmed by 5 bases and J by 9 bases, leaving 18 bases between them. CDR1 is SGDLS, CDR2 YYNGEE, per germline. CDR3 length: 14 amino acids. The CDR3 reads CASSLNSAYGEQFF. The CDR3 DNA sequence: TGTGCCAGCAGTCTTAATTCTGCTTACGGTGAGCAGTTCTTC.

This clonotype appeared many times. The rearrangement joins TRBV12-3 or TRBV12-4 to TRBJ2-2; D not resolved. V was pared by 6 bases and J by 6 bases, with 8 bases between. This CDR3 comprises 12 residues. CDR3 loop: CASSLGSGELFF. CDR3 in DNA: TGTGCCAGCAGCCTAGGATCCGGGGAGCTGTTTTTT.

This chain's CDR3 is CASTLRGNSYEQYF. The CDR3 nucleotides read TGTGCCAGCACACTGAGGGGGAATTCCTACGAGCAGTACTTC. The chain couples TRBV5-8 to TRBJ2-7, with D possibly matching TRBD1 (6 bases). V dropped 6 bases and J dropped 1 base, with 14 bases sitting between them. The V gene's germline CDR1 is SGHTS and CDR2 YDEGEE. The CDR3 extends over 14 amino acids.

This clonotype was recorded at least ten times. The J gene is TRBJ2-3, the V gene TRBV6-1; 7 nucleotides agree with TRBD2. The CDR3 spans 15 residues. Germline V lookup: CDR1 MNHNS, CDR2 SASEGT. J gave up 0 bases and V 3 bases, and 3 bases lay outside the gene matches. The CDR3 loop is CASSEASGSTDTQYF. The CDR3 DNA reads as TGTGCCAGCAGTGAGGCTAGCGGTAGCACAGATACGCAGTATTTT.

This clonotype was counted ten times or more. In DNA form, the CDR3 reads TGTGCCAGCAGCTTAGATCGCGGAGACGATGGCTACACCTTC. Translation gives CASSLDRGDDGYTF. The V call is TRBV11-2, the J call TRBJ1-2; D remains unclear. Per the germline V gene, CDR1 is SGHAT and CDR2 is FQNNGV. Trimming removed 0 bases at V and 6 bases at J, with 11 bases between. The CDR3 is 14 residues long.

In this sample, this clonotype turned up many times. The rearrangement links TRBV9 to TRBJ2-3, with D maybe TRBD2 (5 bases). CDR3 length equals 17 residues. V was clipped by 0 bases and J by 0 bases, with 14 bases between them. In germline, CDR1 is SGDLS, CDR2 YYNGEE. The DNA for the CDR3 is TGTGCCAGCAGCGTAGCGATAGGGAGCGTCAGCACAGATACGCAGTATTTT. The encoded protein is CASSVAIGSVSTDTQYF.

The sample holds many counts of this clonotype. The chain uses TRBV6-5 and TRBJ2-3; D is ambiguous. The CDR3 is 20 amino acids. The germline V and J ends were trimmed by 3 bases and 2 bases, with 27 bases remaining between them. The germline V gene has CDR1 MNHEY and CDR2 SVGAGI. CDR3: CASSYRSTLITSPFTDTQYF. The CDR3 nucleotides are TGTGCCAGCAGTTATCGCTCGACACTAATTACATCCCCGTTCACAGATACGCAGTATTTT.

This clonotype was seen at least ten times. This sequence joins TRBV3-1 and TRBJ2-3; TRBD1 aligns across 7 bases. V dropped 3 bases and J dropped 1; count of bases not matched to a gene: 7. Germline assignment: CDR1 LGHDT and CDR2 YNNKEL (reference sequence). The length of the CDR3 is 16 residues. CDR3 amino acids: CASSHYRGQGTDTQYF. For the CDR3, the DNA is TGTGCCAGCAGCCACTACCGAGGACAGGGCACAGATACGCAGTATTTT.

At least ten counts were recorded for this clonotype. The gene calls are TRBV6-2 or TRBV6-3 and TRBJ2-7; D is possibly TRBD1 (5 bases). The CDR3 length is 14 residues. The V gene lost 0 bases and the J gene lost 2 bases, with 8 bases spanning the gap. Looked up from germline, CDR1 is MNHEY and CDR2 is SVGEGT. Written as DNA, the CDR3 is TGTGCCAGCAGTTACTCGGGCAGGGCCTACGAGCAGTACTTC. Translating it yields CASSYSGRAYEQYF.

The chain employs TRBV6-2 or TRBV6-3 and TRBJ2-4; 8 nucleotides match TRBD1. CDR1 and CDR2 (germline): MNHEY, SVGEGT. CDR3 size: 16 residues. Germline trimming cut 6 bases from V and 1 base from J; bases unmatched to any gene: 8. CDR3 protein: CASRPRTGFAKNIQYF. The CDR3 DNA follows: TGTGCCAGCAGACCTAGGACAGGGTTCGCCAAAAACATTCAGTACTTC.

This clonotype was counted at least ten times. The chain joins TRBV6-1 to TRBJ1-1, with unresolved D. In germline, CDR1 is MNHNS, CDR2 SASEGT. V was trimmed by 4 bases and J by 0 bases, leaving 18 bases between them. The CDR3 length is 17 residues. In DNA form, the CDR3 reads TGTGCCAGCAGTGCAGGCGGCTACGGCCAAATGAACACTGAAGCTTTCTTT. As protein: CASSAGGYGQMNTEAFF.

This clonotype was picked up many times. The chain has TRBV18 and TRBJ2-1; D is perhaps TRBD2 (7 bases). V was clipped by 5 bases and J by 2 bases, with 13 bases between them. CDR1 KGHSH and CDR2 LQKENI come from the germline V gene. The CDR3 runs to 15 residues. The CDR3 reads CASSTGGTTYNEQFF. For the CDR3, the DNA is TGTGCCAGCTCAACCGGGGGGACAACCTACAATGAGCAGTTCTTC.

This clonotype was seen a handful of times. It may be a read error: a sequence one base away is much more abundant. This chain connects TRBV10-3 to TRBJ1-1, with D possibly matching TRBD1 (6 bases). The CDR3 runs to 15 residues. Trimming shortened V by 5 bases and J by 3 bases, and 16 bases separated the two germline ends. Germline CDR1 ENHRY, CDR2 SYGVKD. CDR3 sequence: CAISRTVGADTEAFF. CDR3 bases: TGTGCCATCAGTAGGACAGTCGGGGCGGACACTGAAGCTTTCTTT.

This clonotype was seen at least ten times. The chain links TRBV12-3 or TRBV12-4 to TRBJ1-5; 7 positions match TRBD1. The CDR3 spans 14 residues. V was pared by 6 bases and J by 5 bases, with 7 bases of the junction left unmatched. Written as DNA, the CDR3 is TGTGCCAGCAGAACGACAGGGTTGGATCAGCCCCAGCATTTT. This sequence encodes CASRTTGLDQPQHF.

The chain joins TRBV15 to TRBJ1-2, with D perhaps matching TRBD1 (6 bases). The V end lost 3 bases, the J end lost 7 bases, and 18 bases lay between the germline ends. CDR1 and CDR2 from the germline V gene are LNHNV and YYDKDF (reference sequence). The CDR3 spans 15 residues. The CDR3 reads CATSSEPGAPGGYTF. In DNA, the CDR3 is TGTGCCACCAGCAGTGAACCAGGGGCCCCGGGTGGCTACACCTTC.

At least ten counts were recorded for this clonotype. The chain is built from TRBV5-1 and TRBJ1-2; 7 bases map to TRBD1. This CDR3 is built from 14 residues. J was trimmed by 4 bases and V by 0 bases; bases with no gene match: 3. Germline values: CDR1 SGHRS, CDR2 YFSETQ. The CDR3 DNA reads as TGCGCCAGCAGCTTGGGGACAGGAACCTATGGCTACACCTTC. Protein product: CASSLGTGTYGYTF.

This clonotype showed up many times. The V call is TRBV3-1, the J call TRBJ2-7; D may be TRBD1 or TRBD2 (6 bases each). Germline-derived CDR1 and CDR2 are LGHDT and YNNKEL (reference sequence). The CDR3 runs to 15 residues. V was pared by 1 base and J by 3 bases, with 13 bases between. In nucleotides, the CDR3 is TGTGCCAGCAGCCAAGGGGACACCGGGGGCTACGAGCAGTACTTC. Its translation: CASSQGDTGGYEQYF.

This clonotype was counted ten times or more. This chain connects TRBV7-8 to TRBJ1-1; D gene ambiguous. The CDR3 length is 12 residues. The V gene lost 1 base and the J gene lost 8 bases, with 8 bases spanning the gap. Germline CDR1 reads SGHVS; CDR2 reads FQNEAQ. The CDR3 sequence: CASSLGAGEAFF. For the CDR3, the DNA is TGTGCCAGCAGCTTAGGGGCGGGGGAAGCTTTCTTT.

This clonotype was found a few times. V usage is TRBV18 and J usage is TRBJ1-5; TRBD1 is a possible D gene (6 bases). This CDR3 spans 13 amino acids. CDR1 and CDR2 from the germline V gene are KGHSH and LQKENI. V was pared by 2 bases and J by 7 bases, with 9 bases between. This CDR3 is CASSPGQKQPQHF. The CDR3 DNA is TGTGCCAGCTCACCAGGACAGAAACAGCCCCAGCATTTT.